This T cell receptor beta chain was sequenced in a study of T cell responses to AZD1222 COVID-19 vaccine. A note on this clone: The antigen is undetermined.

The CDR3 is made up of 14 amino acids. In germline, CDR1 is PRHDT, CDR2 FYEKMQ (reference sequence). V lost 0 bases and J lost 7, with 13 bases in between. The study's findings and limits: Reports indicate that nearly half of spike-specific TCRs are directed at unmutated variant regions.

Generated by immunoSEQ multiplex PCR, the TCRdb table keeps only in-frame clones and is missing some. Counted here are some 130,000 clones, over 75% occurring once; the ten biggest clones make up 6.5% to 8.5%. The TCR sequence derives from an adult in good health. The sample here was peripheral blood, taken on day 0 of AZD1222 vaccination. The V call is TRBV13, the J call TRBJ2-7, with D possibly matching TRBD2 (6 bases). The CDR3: CASSLGNSGREQYF. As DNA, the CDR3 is TGTGCCAGCAGCTTAGGCAACAGTGGGAGGGAGCAGTACTTC.